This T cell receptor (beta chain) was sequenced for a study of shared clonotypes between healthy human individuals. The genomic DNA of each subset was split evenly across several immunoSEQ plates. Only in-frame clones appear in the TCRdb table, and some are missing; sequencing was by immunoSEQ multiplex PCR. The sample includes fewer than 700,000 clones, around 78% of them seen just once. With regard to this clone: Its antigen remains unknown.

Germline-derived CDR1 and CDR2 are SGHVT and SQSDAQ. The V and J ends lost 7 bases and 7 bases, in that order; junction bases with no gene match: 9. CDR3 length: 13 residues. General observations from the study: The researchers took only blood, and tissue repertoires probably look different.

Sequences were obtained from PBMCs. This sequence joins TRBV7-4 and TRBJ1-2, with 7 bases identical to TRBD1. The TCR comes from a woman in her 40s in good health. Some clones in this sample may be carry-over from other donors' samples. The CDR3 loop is CASNRQGEGGYTF. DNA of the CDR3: TGTGCCAGCAACCGACAGGGAGAGGGTGGCTACACCTTC.